The source of this T cell receptor beta chain is a study of T cell repertoires in cytomegalovirus infection. Looking at the study overall: Well-studied HLA-B-restricted epitopes and recently identified HLA-C-restricted epitopes of CMV were both used in the study. Carrying CMV and the relevant HLA type showed in public TCR beta signatures. The study's findings and limits: Public TCR beta family frequency separated CMV-and-HLA carriers, including in an independent cohort. The ex vivo response was dominated by HLA-C-restricted CMV-specific TCR beta clonotypes.

A note on this clonotype: No antigen is known for it.

The CDR3 length is 15 residues. The germline gives CDR1 MGHRA, CDR2 YSYEKL. The ends were cut back, 1 base at V and 0 bases at J, with 7 bases in the middle. MiXCR was run by TCRdb on the reads, yielding one entry per CDR3 protein. The sample comprises some 350,000 distinct CDR3 sequences, about a third of which are singletons, and roughly 14% rests with the top ten. This rearrangement joins TRBV4-1 to TRBJ2-1; D is unresolved. This clonotype was obtained from a human donor in good health (CMV status not recorded). Some clones in this sample may be carry-over from other donors' samples. Sequencing was performed on cultured PBMCs, taken from culture after CMV antigen stimulation. CDR3: CASSQVQPSYNEQFF. The DNA of the CDR3 is TGCGCCAGCAGCCAAGTGCAGCCCTCCTACAATGAGCAGTTCTTC.